Listed below are T cell receptor beta chains from one sample, sequenced in a study of T-cell reconstitution after alpha-beta-depleted transplantation in children. TCRdb fed the PCR reads into MiXCR, producing one record per CDR3 protein. The table records under 250,000 distinct CDR3 sequences, about a sixth of them present only once. The source was PBMCs, mostly from graft donor cells, collected 360 days after TCRalphabeta/CD19-depleted stem cell transplant. The receptors stem from a male patient aged 2 to 10 who had a stem cell transplant for acute lymphoblastic leukemia, so the T cells may come from the graft donor. The CDR3 runs from the conserved cysteine through the conserved F or W. A D gene is named only where the DNA matches it firmly.

cdr3_aa: CASSLSLWDTEAFF; cdr3_length: 14; j_call: TRBJ1-1; v_call: TRBV12-3/TRBV12-4; d_call: .
cdr3_aa: CASSLNGQRADEQFF; cdr3_length: 15; j_call: TRBJ2-1; v_call: TRBV5-1; d_call: .
cdr3_aa: CASSSADYNEQFF; cdr3_length: 13; j_call: TRBJ2-1; v_call: TRBV11-2; d_call: .
cdr3_aa: CASSLVRQGITGDTQYF; cdr3_length: 17; j_call: TRBJ2-3; v_call: TRBV12-3/TRBV12-4; d_call: TRBD1
cdr3_aa: CASSLYGLAETQYF; cdr3_length: 14; j_call: TRBJ2-5; v_call: TRBV7-7; d_call: .
cdr3_aa: CASSLAQRGSSYNEQFF; cdr3_length: 17; j_call: TRBJ2-1; v_call: TRBV5-1; d_call: TRBD2
cdr3_aa: CASSSNEQFF; cdr3_length: 10; j_call: TRBJ2-1; v_call: TRBV2; d_call: .
cdr3_aa: CASSQGADTEAFF; cdr3_length: 13; j_call: TRBJ1-1; v_call: TRBV4-1; d_call: .
cdr3_aa: CASSLGQATGVRYTDTQYF; cdr3_length: 19; j_call: TRBJ2-3; v_call: TRBV7-8; d_call: TRBD1
cdr3_aa: CSALDRGRPNTGELFF; cdr3_length: 16; j_call: TRBJ2-2; v_call: TRBV20-1; d_call: TRBD1
cdr3_aa: CASSPGTSGVLEQFF; cdr3_length: 15; j_call: TRBJ2-1; v_call: TRBV5-1; d_call: TRBD2
cdr3_aa: CSARSASPRDEQYF; cdr3_length: 14; j_call: TRBJ2-7; v_call: TRBV20-1; d_call: .
cdr3_aa: CASSYTSGRNTGELFF; cdr3_length: 16; j_call: TRBJ2-2; v_call: TRBV6-5; d_call: TRBD2
cdr3_aa: CASSLGPPQGANTGELFF; cdr3_length: 18; j_call: TRBJ2-2; v_call: TRBV5-1; d_call: TRBD1
cdr3_aa: CASSLQGTGTDTQYF; cdr3_length: 15; j_call: TRBJ2-3; v_call: TRBV6-5; d_call: .
cdr3_aa: CATSSAGSGPPQHF; cdr3_length: 14; j_call: TRBJ1-5; v_call: TRBV15; d_call: .
cdr3_aa: CASGTGAYNEQFF; cdr3_length: 13; j_call: TRBJ2-1; v_call: TRBV7-2; d_call: TRBD1
cdr3_aa: CASSPRGEGSNIQYF; cdr3_length: 15; j_call: TRBJ2-4; v_call: TRBV12-3/TRBV12-4; d_call: TRBD2
cdr3_aa: CASSPLWGGGYYEQYF; cdr3_length: 16; j_call: TRBJ2-7; v_call: TRBV27; d_call: TRBD2
cdr3_aa: CSAPDGPHQETQYF; cdr3_length: 14; j_call: TRBJ2-5; v_call: TRBV29-1; d_call: .
cdr3_aa: CASSLHRGEDTEAFF; cdr3_length: 15; j_call: TRBJ1-1; v_call: TRBV12-3/TRBV12-4; d_call: TRBD1
cdr3_aa: CSVEGRGDEQFF; cdr3_length: 12; j_call: TRBJ2-1; v_call: TRBV29-1; d_call: .
cdr3_aa: CASSLDRLQYQETQYF; cdr3_length: 16; j_call: TRBJ2-5; v_call: TRBV7-2; d_call: .
cdr3_aa: CASSLRQGWAGNTIYF; cdr3_length: 16; j_call: TRBJ1-3; v_call: TRBV27; d_call: .
cdr3_aa: CAFSLGRLSNQPQHF; cdr3_length: 15; j_call: TRBJ1-5; v_call: TRBV3-1; d_call: .
cdr3_aa: CASSLVGPTYNEQFF; cdr3_length: 15; j_call: TRBJ2-1; v_call: TRBV12-3/TRBV12-4; d_call: .
cdr3_aa: CAIRGDFGNEQFF; cdr3_length: 13; j_call: TRBJ2-1; v_call: TRBV10-3; d_call: .
cdr3_aa: CASSVGDQFTGELFF; cdr3_length: 15; j_call: TRBJ2-2; v_call: TRBV9; d_call: .
cdr3_aa: CASGIPGDEQYF; cdr3_length: 12; j_call: TRBJ2-7; v_call: TRBV7-9; d_call: .
cdr3_aa: CASTNGYTEAFF; cdr3_length: 12; j_call: TRBJ1-1; v_call: TRBV5-1; d_call: .
cdr3_aa: CSARDPTEQFF; cdr3_length: 11; j_call: TRBJ2-1; v_call: TRBV20-1; d_call: .
cdr3_aa: CASSLAGRRTSTDTQYF; cdr3_length: 17; j_call: TRBJ2-3; v_call: TRBV7-9; d_call: .
cdr3_aa: CASSPYRPQLRETQYF; cdr3_length: 16; j_call: TRBJ2-5; v_call: TRBV12-3/TRBV12-4; d_call: .
cdr3_aa: CASSLARDRDNYGYTF; cdr3_length: 16; j_call: TRBJ1-2; v_call: TRBV5-1; d_call: TRBD1
cdr3_aa: CSAISLGQGNSPLHF; cdr3_length: 15; j_call: TRBJ1-6; v_call: TRBV20-1; d_call: TRBD1
cdr3_aa: CASSYSTGAEGTEAFF; cdr3_length: 16; j_call: TRBJ1-1; v_call: TRBV6-5; d_call: TRBD1
cdr3_aa: CASRQSSGGEQFF; cdr3_length: 13; j_call: TRBJ2-1; v_call: TRBV6-2/TRBV6-3; d_call: .
cdr3_aa: CASSVGQGAIEQYF; cdr3_length: 14; j_call: TRBJ2-7; v_call: TRBV10-1; d_call: TRBD1
cdr3_aa: CASSEFGRGNTGELFF; cdr3_length: 16; j_call: TRBJ2-2; v_call: TRBV25-1; d_call: .
cdr3_aa: CSADWGGGQYF; cdr3_length: 11; j_call: TRBJ2-5; v_call: TRBV29-1; d_call: .
cdr3_aa: CASSSTLAGGVYEQYF; cdr3_length: 16; j_call: TRBJ2-7; v_call: TRBV7-8; d_call: TRBD2
cdr3_aa: CASSLQGQASTDTQYF; cdr3_length: 16; j_call: TRBJ2-3; v_call: TRBV5-1; d_call: TRBD1
cdr3_aa: CASSQDRGGNTIYF; cdr3_length: 14; j_call: TRBJ1-3; v_call: TRBV4-3; d_call: .
cdr3_aa: CAISESTQEDGYTF; cdr3_length: 14; j_call: TRBJ1-2; v_call: TRBV10-3; d_call: .
cdr3_aa: CASSLVIGVANTEAFF; cdr3_length: 16; j_call: TRBJ1-1; v_call: TRBV5-1; d_call: .
cdr3_aa: CASSLTRDSNTGELFF; cdr3_length: 16; j_call: TRBJ2-2; v_call: TRBV11-2; d_call: .
cdr3_aa: CASSIRGSLDYEQFF; cdr3_length: 15; j_call: TRBJ2-1; v_call: TRBV9; d_call: TRBD1
cdr3_aa: CASSLSVPKGASGRFHEQYF; cdr3_length: 20; j_call: TRBJ2-7; v_call: TRBV28; d_call: TRBD2
cdr3_aa: CASSFFGLLDTEAFF; cdr3_length: 15; j_call: TRBJ1-1; v_call: TRBV12-3/TRBV12-4; d_call: .
cdr3_aa: CSVERGSSYNEQFF; cdr3_length: 14; j_call: TRBJ2-1; v_call: TRBV29-1; d_call: .
cdr3_aa: CSVEVLSYNEQFF; cdr3_length: 13; j_call: TRBJ2-1; v_call: TRBV29-1; d_call: .
cdr3_aa: CASSPVDRDYGYTF; cdr3_length: 14; j_call: TRBJ1-2; v_call: TRBV6-1; d_call: TRBD1
cdr3_aa: CASSPGQGAYNEQFF; cdr3_length: 15; j_call: TRBJ2-1; v_call: TRBV5-1; d_call: TRBD1